Listed here is a single TCR beta chain. This specimen comes from a study of T cell changes during pregnancy in multiple sclerosis. This table comes from immunoSEQ multiplex PCR, and its TCRdb copy is limited to in-frame clones, with some not included. The data hold 57,000 or so clones, with around 90% observed a single time. The junction had 2 bases not matched to a gene; V was cut back by 1 base and J by 3 bases. The CDR3 consists of 15 residues. Germline V gives CDR1 LGHNA, CDR2 YSLEER. The rearrangement joins TRBV4-3 to TRBJ2-7, with TRBD1 identical over 11 bases. The sequence came from a female donor with multiple sclerosis, enrolled in a pregnancy study. The source was peripheral blood, collected in the second trimester of pregnancy. The CDR3 loop reads CASSQAGTGGYEQYF. CDR3 sequence (DNA): TGCGCCAGCAGCCAAGCAGGGACAGGGGGCTACGAGCAGTACTTC.